These 25 T cell receptor beta chains share one sample of origin, sequenced in a study of regulatory T cells in long-lasting Graves disease. Time point indicated: newly diagnosed GD, antithyroid drugs for less than 3 months. Researchers made the TCR library from RNA that was extracted from PBMCs. Arm-PCR with iRepertoire HTBI primers amplified the CDR3 regions for these TCR beta libraries. TCRdb fed the multiplex PCR reads into MiXCR, producing one record per CDR3 protein. Seen here are 540,000 or so distinct CDR3 sequences, about 13% observed once, and the top ten hold 10%. This sample was shared with a second study, whose subject was T cells in Graves' hyperthyroidism and ophthalmopathy.

The specimen was peripheral blood mononuclear cells (PBMCs), collected at new diagnosis, from a patient treated with antithyroid drugs. The receptors originated from a young man with Graves disease.

In its sample, this clonotype was seen many times. The rearrangement joins TRBV27 to TRBJ2-1; TRBD1 aligns across 8 bases. The CDR3 consists of 15 residues. Germline CDR1 and CDR2: MNHEY and SMNVEV (reference sequence). The J segment lost 9 bases and the V segment lost 5 bases, leaving 12 bases of the junction unmatched. CDR3 residues: CASSKTGAKGSEQFF. The CDR3 DNA sequence: TGTGCCAGCAGTAAGACAGGGGCTAAGGGTAGTGAGCAGTTCTTC.

On this clonotype itself: An end of the junction differs from the germline gene, which may be a read error. The chain uses TRBV11-2 and TRBJ2-2; TRBD1 or TRBD2 may be the D gene (5 bases each). CDR1 is SGHAT, CDR2 FQNNGV, per germline. The CDR3 length is 17 residues. CDR3 bases: TGTGCCGGCAGCTTTGTCCGGGACCTCGTGAACACCGGGGAGCTGTTTTTT. Translating gives CAGSFVRDLVNTGELFF.

The sample holds a few counts of this clonotype. This could be a read error, since a much larger clone is one nucleotide away. The chain recombines TRBV12-3 or TRBV12-4 with TRBJ2-7; 8 nucleotides align to TRBD1. CDR3 length equals 15 residues. The CDR3 reads CAGSTGQGLSYEQYF. The CDR3, as DNA: TGTGCCGGCAGTACTGGACAGGGCCTCTCCTACGAGCAGTACTTC.

Many counts were recorded for this clonotype. This rearrangement joins TRBV5-1 to TRBJ2-6; D is possibly TRBD1 or TRBD2 (5 bases each). Looked up from germline, CDR1 is SGHRS and CDR2 is YFSETQ. The CDR3 consists of 17 residues. V lost 4 bases, J lost 2 bases, and 16 bases lay in between. This CDR3 reads CASSRGAGDPGANVLTF. Written as DNA, the CDR3 is TGCGCCAGCAGCAGAGGGGCTGGGGATCCTGGGGCCAACGTCCTGACTTTC.

Ten or more counts support this clonotype. The J gene is TRBJ2-2, the V gene TRBV24-1, with D maybe TRBD1 (6 bases). V was trimmed by 4 bases and J by 6 bases, leaving 11 bases between them. The germline V gene has CDR1 KGHDR and CDR2 SFDVKD. CDR3 size: 14 residues. This CDR3 reads CATSDLDSPGELFF. CDR3 DNA sequence: TGTGCCACCAGTGACTTGGACAGCCCCGGGGAGCTGTTTTTT.

The chain recombines TRBV9 with TRBJ1-1; 10 nucleotides align to TRBD1. After removal of 4 bases from V and 7 bases from J, the junction contained 13 bases not matched to a gene. The germline gives CDR1 SGDLS, CDR2 YYNGEE. The CDR3 spans 16 residues. The CDR3 loop is CASSPWDRGGVDEAFF. The CDR3 bases are TGTGCCAGCAGCCCCTGGGACAGGGGAGGAGTAGATGAAGCTTTCTTT.

The sample holds many counts of this clonotype. The rearrangement joins TRBV12-3 or TRBV12-4 to TRBJ2-3; D uncertain. There are 15 residues in the CDR3. V was pared by 3 bases and J by 0 bases, with 10 bases between. The CDR3 protein is CASSLRGLSTDTQYF. For the CDR3, the DNA is TGTGCCAGCAGTTTGCGCGGTCTAAGCACAGATACGCAGTATTTT.

This clonotype was detected ten times or more. J is TRBJ2-7 and V is TRBV7-9, with 7 bases fitting TRBD1. The CDR3 sequence is 12 residues long. Per germline, CDR1 SEHNR and CDR2 FQNEAQ (reference sequence). V trimming: 8 bases; J trimming: 3 bases; junction bases outside the gene matches: 4. CDR3 sequence (DNA): TGTGCCAGCTCCGACAGGGACTACGAGCAGTACTTC. It is translated as CASSDRDYEQYF.

The J gene is TRBJ2-7, the V gene TRBV12-3 or TRBV12-4, with D possibly TRBD2 on 6 matching bases. V was pared by 5 bases and J by 3 bases, with 17 bases between. This CDR3 region has 15 residues. This chain's CDR3 is CASSPRDSGGYEQYF. The CDR3 DNA reads as TGTGCCAGCAGTCCGCGGGACTCCGGGGGCTACGAGCAGTACTTC.

Ten or more counts support this clonotype. A read error may account for a junction end that differs from germline. The chain joins TRBV5-5 to TRBJ1-1; no reliable D call. The CDR3 covers 10 residues. The germline CDR1 and CDR2 sequences are SGHKS and YYEKEE (reference sequence). CDR3 bases: TGTGCCAGCAGCTCTGGACTCCTTATTTTT. Its translation: CASSSGLLIF.

This clonotype was counted at least ten times. This chain joins TRBV30 and TRBJ1-1, with TRBD1 matching over 7 bases. The junction had 9 bases not matched to a gene; V was cut back by 8 bases and J by 0 bases. CDR1 and CDR2 from the germline V gene are GTSNPN and SVGIG (reference sequence). The CDR3 is made up of 14 amino acids. CDR3 DNA: TGTGCCCGTTCGAGGGGACAGATGAACACTGAAGCTTTCTTT. This gives the protein CARSRGQMNTEAFF.

As concerns this clonotype: A much larger clone is a single base away; this may be a read error. The CDR3 end shows no conserved phenylalanine or tryptophan, and so a read error is likely. The genes are TRBV5-1 and TRBJ2-4, with a tentative D call TRBD1 (5 bases). Per germline, CDR1 SGHRS and CDR2 YFSETQ. This CDR3 has 14 residues. V was pared by 1 base and J by 4 bases, with 9 bases between. The CDR3 protein is CASSLSGRKNIQYL. The CDR3 DNA is TGCGCCAGCAGCTTGTCAGGGCGAAAAAACATTCAGTACCTC.

This clonotype was counted between two and nine times. V gene TRBV7-9 combines with J gene TRBJ2-5, with 8 nucleotides matching TRBD2. The germline gives CDR1 SEHNR, CDR2 FQNEAQ (reference sequence). CDR3 length equals 12 residues. V shed 6 bases, J shed 5 bases, and the junction held 2 bases outside the gene matches. DNA of the CDR3: TGTGCCAGCAGACGGGGGGGGGAGACCCAGTACTTC. The encoded protein is CASRRGGETQYF.

This clonotype was detected ten times or more. The V call is TRBV20-1, the J call TRBJ2-3; TRBD2 matches 13 bases. The CDR3 has 15 residues. Germline CDR1 DFQATT, CDR2 SNEGSKA (reference sequence). V lost 6 bases, J lost 5 bases, and 8 bases stayed unmatched. The CDR3 loop is CSAWTSGRGGDTQYF. As DNA, the CDR3 is TGCAGTGCCTGGACTAGCGGGAGAGGGGGAGATACGCAGTATTTT.

This clonotype was counted at least ten times. The chain recombines TRBV20-1 with TRBJ2-7; 8 bases map to TRBD1. V lost 3 bases to trimming and J lost 3 bases; unmatched junction nucleotides: 10. CDR1 DFQATT and CDR2 SNEGSKA come from the germline V gene (reference sequence). The CDR3 contains 15 residues. CDR3 coding DNA: TGCAGTGCTAGGGCTGGGACAGGACCCATCTACGAGCAGTACTTC. It yields the protein CSARAGTGPIYEQYF.

The chain couples TRBV29-1 to TRBJ1-5; D is undetermined. Trimming took 4 bases from V and 0 from J, leaving 10 bases between them. CDR1 and CDR2 from the germline V gene are SQVTM and ANQGSEA. The CDR3 covers 14 residues. For the CDR3, the DNA is TGCAGCGTTGCAAGCCAGGATAGCAATCAGCCCCAGCATTTT. Translated: CSVASQDSNQPQHF.

This clonotype was detected ten times or more. As DNA, the CDR3 is TGTGCCAGCAGCTTAGTTCAGCGGCTACAAGAGACCCAGTACTTC. Its protein product is CASSLVQRLQETQYF. V usage is TRBV7-2 and J usage is TRBJ2-5, with D possibly matching TRBD2 (5 bases). The germline V gene encodes CDR1 SGHTA and CDR2 FQGNSA. Trimming stripped 1 base from V and 2 bases from J, with 11 bases between. This CDR3 comprises 15 residues.

Many counts were recorded for this clonotype. The chain has TRBV6-2 or TRBV6-3 and TRBJ2-7; 7 bases agree with TRBD1. Germline CDR1 and CDR2: MNHEY and SVGEGT. Trimming removed 7 bases from V and 2 bases from J; junction bases left unmatched: 11. This CDR3 has 15 residues. CDR3 protein: CASKKGQVLTYEQYF. The CDR3 DNA reads as TGTGCCAGCAAAAAAGGACAGGTACTCACCTACGAGCAGTACTTC.

There are many counts of this clonotype. V usage is TRBV6-2 or TRBV6-3 and J usage is TRBJ2-1, with D perhaps matching TRBD2 (6 bases). This CDR3 contains 15 residues. The V gene's germline CDR1 is MNHEY and CDR2 SVGEGT. The ends were cut back, 6 bases at V and 2 bases at J, with 14 bases in the middle. The CDR3 is CASSPLAPAYNEQFF. CDR3 bases: TGTGCCAGCAGCCCTCTAGCGCCTGCCTACAATGAGCAGTTCTTC.

This clonotype was recorded many times. The rearrangement links TRBV20-1 to TRBJ2-7, with 9 nucleotides matching TRBD2. Trimming cost V 4 bases and J 9 bases; bases outside gene matches: 16. The CDR3 is made up of 15 amino acids. The germline CDR1 and CDR2 sequences are DFQATT and SNEGSKA (reference sequence). CDR3 region: CSAMLAGSPSVGQYF. The CDR3 DNA reads TGCAGTGCTATGCTAGCGGGAAGCCCCTCTGTGGGGCAGTACTTC.

This clonotype was found many times. The J gene is TRBJ2-3, the V gene TRBV5-1; 7 nucleotides line up with TRBD1. The trim removed 4 bases at V and 5 bases at J, leaving 16 bases unmatched. The CDR3 is made up of 17 amino acids. Germline CDR1 and CDR2: SGHRS and YFSETQ. As DNA, the CDR3 is TGCGCCAGCAGCCCTACTACGGGGAGCCCAGGGGGAGATACGCAGTATTTT. Translated: CASSPTTGSPGGDTQYF. Using reference TRBV5-1 and TRBJ2-3 for the parts outside the CDR3, the full variable domain is KAGVTQTPRYLIKTRGQQVTLSCSPISGHRSVSWYQQTPGQGLQFLFEYFSETQRNKGNFPGRFSGRQFSNSRSEMNVSTLELGDSALYLCASSPTTGSPGGDTQYFGPGTRLTVL.

This clonotype was seen ten or more times. The chain carries TRBV5-4 and TRBJ2-1; tentatively, D is TRBD2 (5 bases). The CDR3 contains 16 residues. Trimming cost V 4 bases and J 5 bases, with 19 bases left between them. The germline CDR1 and CDR2 sequences are SGHNT and YYREEE (reference sequence). Written as DNA, the CDR3 is TGTGCCAGCAGCGCCTCGGGGAGACTTATGGACAATGAGCAGTTCTTC. Translation: CASSASGRLMDNEQFF.

This clonotype was recorded at least ten times. The V and J genes are TRBV20-1 and TRBJ1-1; no reliable D call. Germline V lookup: CDR1 DFQATT, CDR2 SNEGSKA (reference sequence). This CDR3 is 13 amino acids long. Trimming pared 6 bases from V and 3 bases from J, leaving 14 bases between. CDR3 sequence: CSARMSRDTEAFF. CDR3 nucleotides: TGCAGTGCCCGGATGAGTAGGGACACTGAAGCTTTCTTT.

This clonotype was counted ten times or more. The V gene is TRBV25-1, the J gene TRBJ2-1; 9 bases map to TRBD2. Germline trimming cut 1 base from V and 8 bases from J; bases unmatched to any gene: 9. Germline CDR1 reads MGHDK; CDR2 reads SYGVNS. The CDR3 consists of 16 residues. The DNA of the CDR3 is TGTGCCAGCAGTGAATGGATTAGCGGGAGTTCAGATGAGCAGTTCTTC. Translation gives CASSEWISGSSDEQFF.

The chain recombines TRBV7-9 with TRBJ2-6; TRBD1 aligns across 10 bases. Germline lookup yields CDR1 SEHNR and CDR2 FQNEAQ (reference sequence). This CDR3 has 17 amino acids. V gave up 4 bases and J gave up 3 bases; unmatched junction bases: 6. The chain's CDR3 is CASSYGTGAVGANVLTF. Here the CDR3 DNA reads TGTGCCAGCAGCTACGGGACAGGGGCTGTTGGGGCCAACGTCCTGACTTTC.